Below, 24 T cell receptor beta chains from the same sample are listed, as sequenced in a study of blood T cell repertoires in COVID-19. Repertoires were generated with immunoSEQ multiplex PCR, while TCRdb's copy carries only in-frame clones and drops some. Here the sample spans about 670,000 clones, approximately 90% being singletons. Input material: peripheral blood. These receptors were collected from a young woman with acute or convalescent COVID-19.

The J gene is TRBJ2-1, the V gene TRBV27; 10 positions agree with TRBD2. Germline V gene sequence: CDR1 MNHEY, CDR2 SMNVEV (reference sequence). The length of the CDR3 is 19 residues. V was pared by 3 bases and J by 7 bases, with 18 bases of the junction left unmatched. This chain's CDR3 is CASSFPERGSGGPRNEQFF. In DNA form, the CDR3 reads TGTGCCAGCAGTTTCCCCGAACGGGGTAGCGGGGGGCCGAGAAATGAGCAGTTCTTC.

The DNA of the CDR3 is TGCAGCGTATCCAGGGGGTATGGGATGAACACTGAAGCTTTCTTT. This encodes CSVSRGYGMNTEAFF. The rearrangement joins TRBV29-1 to TRBJ1-1; TRBD1 agrees at 7 bases. Trimming took 6 bases from V and 0 from J; bases not matched to a gene: 10. The length of the CDR3 is 15 residues. Germline V lookup: CDR1 SQVTM, CDR2 ANQGSEA.

This clone occurred once. The CDR3: CASSDRGRGEQFF. CDR3 nucleotide sequence: TGTGCCAGCAGTGACAGGGGGCGGGGGGAGCAGTTCTTC. V usage is TRBV6-1 and J usage is TRBJ2-1, with D possibly matching TRBD1 (8 bases). Germline assignment: CDR1 MNHNS and CDR2 SASEGT. V gave up 3 bases and J gave up 10 bases, with 13 bases separating them. The CDR3 is made up of 13 amino acids.

J is TRBJ1-2 and V is TRBV9; D is unclear. Trimming stripped 0 bases from V and 4 bases from J, with 7 bases between. The CDR3 consists of 13 residues. In germline, CDR1 is SGDLS, CDR2 YYNGEE. CDR3 DNA: TGTGCCAGCAGCGTAGGGACTTTCTATGGCTACACCTTC. Residues: CASSVGTFYGYTF.

This rearrangement joins TRBV19 to TRBJ1-5; no firm D call. Germline CDR1 and CDR2: LNHDA and SQIVND (reference sequence). V was shortened by 1 base and J by 7 bases, with 11 bases between the two germline ends. This CDR3 contains 14 residues. The CDR3, as DNA: TGTGCCAGTAGTATAGGCGGGGTCAGACAGCCCCAGCATTTT. Its protein is CASSIGGVRQPQHF.

This chain connects TRBV29-1 to TRBJ1-2; D is ambiguous. This CDR3 spans 16 amino acids. The V end lost 2 bases, the J end lost 0 bases, and 16 bases lay between the germline ends. CDR1 is SQVTM, CDR2 ANQGSEA, per germline. The CDR3 DNA follows: TGCAGCGTTGAATTTTTCTGGACTCAAGCTAACTATGGCTACACCTTC. Residues: CSVEFFWTQANYGYTF.

This clone appeared a single time. This rearrangement joins TRBV6-5 to TRBJ1-1; possibly TRBD1 for D (6 bases). Trimming pared 10 bases from V and 11 bases from J, leaving 17 bases between. The CDR3 is made up of 11 amino acids. CDR1 is MNHEY and CDR2 is SVGAGI in the germline V gene. The CDR3 protein is CATGRQDSAFF. The DNA of the CDR3 is TGTGCCACCGGCCGACAGGACAGCGCTTTCTTT.

J is TRBJ2-2 and V is TRBV7-9; TRBD1 is a possible D gene (5 bases). Trimming stripped 5 bases from V and 4 bases from J, with 20 bases between. The CDR3 is 17 amino acids. Germline CDR1 SEHNR, CDR2 FQNEAQ (reference sequence). CDR3 loop: CASSPMAGSISTGELFF. The CDR3 DNA follows: TGTGCCAGCAGCCCGATGGCAGGGTCGATTAGCACCGGGGAGCTGTTTTTT.

The rearrangement links TRBV4-2 to TRBJ2-2; D is perhaps TRBD2 (6 bases). Germline assignment: CDR1 LGHNA and CDR2 YNFKEQ. V lost 4 bases and J 10 bases, leaving 13 bases between the germline ends. The CDR3 has 13 amino acids. CDR3 DNA: TGTGCCAGCAGCCCCCCACTAGCCGTGGAGCTGTTTTTT. Translating gives CASSPPLAVELFF.

The V gene is TRBV20-1, the J gene TRBJ2-1; the match to TRBD2 covers 8 bases. The length of the CDR3 is 13 residues. V lost 3 bases to trimming and J lost 5 bases; unmatched junction nucleotides: 3. Germline values: CDR1 DFQATT, CDR2 SNEGSKA (reference sequence). The CDR3 region is CSASAAGDNEQFF. The CDR3 DNA reads as TGCAGTGCTAGTGCAGCGGGAGACAATGAGCAGTTCTTC.

The genes are TRBV2 and TRBJ1-5; D unresolved. There are 13 residues in the CDR3. V was pared by 1 base and J by 7 bases, with 8 bases between. Germline values: CDR1 SNHLY, CDR2 FYNNEI. CDR3 bases: TGTGCCAGCAGTGAAGTGGAGAGGCAGCCCCAGCATTTT. This gives the protein CASSEVERQPQHF.

This chain links TRBV28 with TRBJ2-3; D is possibly TRBD1 (6 bases). The CDR3 is 12 amino acids. CDR1 and CDR2 (germline): MDHEN, SYDVKM. The germline V and J ends were trimmed by 6 bases and 5 bases, with 9 bases remaining between them. The CDR3 DNA reads TGTGCCAGCAGCTCAGGGGTAGATACGCAGTATTTT. Its translation: CASSSGVDTQYF.

CDR3 loop: CASSIATLRGNSIWANVLTF. DNA of the CDR3: TGTGCCAGTAGTATAGCCACCCTTAGGGGGAATAGTATTTGGGCCAACGTCCTGACTTTC. The chain carries TRBV19 and TRBJ2-6; tentative D call: TRBD1 (6 bases). The CDR3 has 20 residues. V shed 1 base and J shed 5 bases, with 24 bases lying between them. Germline assignment: CDR1 LNHDA and CDR2 SQIVND (reference sequence). The whole variable domain, filled in from reference TRBV19 and TRBJ2-6, reads DGGITQSPKYLFRKEGQNVTLSCEQNLNHDAMYWYRQDPGQGLRLIYYSQIVNDFQKGDIAEGYSVSREKKESFPLTVTSAQKNPTAFYLCASSIATLRGNSIWANVLTFGAGSRLTVL.

The chain is built from TRBV5-1 and TRBJ2-7, with unresolved D. V was shortened by 2 bases and J by 7 bases, with 7 bases between the two germline ends. The CDR3 runs to 11 residues. Germline CDR1 SGHRS, CDR2 YFSETQ. CDR3 protein: CASSFPPEQYF. Written as DNA, the CDR3 is TGCGCCAGCAGCTTCCCCCCTGAGCAGTACTTC.

The chain employs TRBV30 and TRBJ1-1; possible D gene TRBD1, 5 bases. The CDR3 loop spans 12 amino acids. Per the germline V gene, CDR1 is GTSNPN and CDR2 is SVGIG (reference sequence). Trimming took off 2 bases at V and 9 bases at J, with 13 bases between the two ends. The CDR3 DNA follows: TGTGCCTGGAGTCATGACAGCTCCAAAGCTTTCTTT. It codes for CAWSHDSSKAFF.

The chain employs TRBV21-1 and TRBJ2-7; the table's D call, TRBD1, has no DNA check behind it. TRBV21-1 is tagged as a pseudogene. CDR3 length: 17 residues. The CDR3 region is CASSKVGRGRPSYEQYF. Here the CDR3 DNA reads TGTGCCAGCAGCAAAGTGGGAAGGGGGCGACCCTCCTACGAGCAGTACTTC.

The chain recombines TRBV6-6 with TRBJ1-3; 7 bases are shared with TRBD1. CDR3 length: 15 amino acids. V gave up 10 bases and J gave up 3 bases; unmatched junction bases: 12. In germline, CDR1 is MNHNY, CDR2 SVGAGI (reference sequence). CDR3 nucleotides: TGTGCCACTCTAGGAGACAGGGCAGTTGGAAACACCATATATTTT. Translating gives CATLGDRAVGNTIYF.

The chain is built from TRBV19 and TRBJ1-2; D gene unclear. V lost 0 bases to trimming and J lost 6 bases, with 20 bases between them. The germline V gene encodes CDR1 LNHDA and CDR2 SQIVND (reference sequence). The CDR3 sequence is 17 residues long. The CDR3 sequence: CASSIELLGGSVDGYTF. CDR3 coding DNA: TGTGCCAGTAGTATAGAGCTCCTGGGAGGGTCGGTAGATGGCTACACCTTC.

As concerns this clone: This same CDR3 is encoded by further DNA sequences in the sample. The gene calls are TRBV9 and TRBJ2-3; 8 nucleotides line up with TRBD2. The CDR3 spans 16 residues. Germline assignment: CDR1 SGDLS and CDR2 YYNGEE. V gave up 0 bases and J gave up 2 bases; unmatched junction bases: 5. CDR3 nucleotide sequence: TGTGCCAGCAGCGTAGCTCGGGGGGGGACCACAGATACGCAGTATTTT. It translates to CASSVARGGTTDTQYF. The entire variable domain, with the rest obtained from reference TRBV9 and TRBJ2-3, is as follows: DSGVTQTPKHLITATGQRVTLRCSPRSGDLSVYWYQQSLDQGLQFLIQYYNGEERAKGNILERFSAQQFPDLHSELNLSSLELGDSALYFCASSVARGGTTDTQYFGPGTRLTVL.

The V gene is TRBV10-3, the J gene TRBJ1-6, with 7 bases matching TRBD1. The V and J ends lost 5 bases and 8 bases, in that order; junction bases with no gene match: 6. The length of the CDR3 is 14 residues. Germline values: CDR1 ENHRY, CDR2 SYGVKD. The CDR3 DNA sequence: TGTGCCATCAGTCCGACAGGGAACTATTCACCCCTCCACTTT. This encodes CAISPTGNYSPLHF.

V is TRBV7-2 and J is TRBJ1-4, with a possible D match to TRBD1 (6 bases). V was trimmed by 2 bases and J by 7 bases, leaving 14 bases between them. Per germline, CDR1 SGHTA and CDR2 FQGNSA. The CDR3 is 15 residues long. CDR3 protein: CASSLYQGLGEKLFF. The DNA for the CDR3 is TGTGCCAGCAGCTTATATCAGGGGTTAGGTGAAAAACTGTTTTTT. Together with reference TRBV7-2 and TRBJ1-4, the CDR3 gives the full variable domain: GAGVSQSPSNKVTEKGKDVELRCDPISGHTALYWYRQSLGQGLEFLIYFQGNSAPDKSGLPSDRFSAERTGGSVSTLTIQRTQQEDSAVYLCASSLYQGLGEKLFFGSGTQLSVL.

This clone was observed a single time. This chain joins TRBV7-9 and TRBJ1-2; 8 positions match TRBD1. This CDR3 comprises 16 residues. Germline assignment: CDR1 SEHNR and CDR2 FQNEAQ (reference sequence). V lost 2 bases to trimming and J lost 2 bases; unmatched junction nucleotides: 7. Here the CDR3 DNA reads TGTGCCAGCAGCTTATACAACAGGGGGGACAACTATGGCTACACCTTC. Its translation is CASSLYNRGDNYGYTF.

The chain joins TRBV19 to TRBJ1-1; the D gene is possibly TRBD1 (5 bases). The V and J ends lost 7 bases and 0 bases respectively, with 12 bases between them. Germline V gene data show CDR1 as LNHDA and CDR2 as SQIVND (reference sequence). CDR3 length: 14 amino acids. CDR3 DNA: TGTGCCAGTACTCTAGGAGGGGTGAACACTGAAGCTTTCTTT. Translating gives CASTLGGVNTEAFF.

This chain connects TRBV11-3 to TRBJ2-1; D is unresolved. V dropped 5 bases and J dropped 6 bases, with 8 bases sitting between them. The CDR3 length is 12 residues. The germline gives CDR1 SGHNT, CDR2 YENEEA. CDR3: CASSNPSNEQFF. CDR3 nucleotide sequence: TGTGCCAGCAGCAACCCTAGCAATGAGCAGTTCTTC.